This TCR beta chain was retrieved from a study of blood T cells in healthy people across ages. Study-level findings and limits: Long-lived donors exceeded aged donors in naive CD4+ cells and diversity.

With a J-beta primer mix and a sample-barcoded 5' primer, a second PCR ran roughly 6 to 11 cycles. Each CDR3 protein gets one entry after TCRdb re-called the 5' RACE reads with MiXCR. The sample consists of around 580,000 distinct CDR3 sequences, more than 45% of them appearing once. Individuals who donated were healthy Caucasians from Russia aged roughly 6 to 95. This CDR3 has 13 residues. V dropped 5 bases and J dropped 5; count of bases not matched to a gene: 3. Germline V gene data show CDR1 as SGHTA and CDR2 as FQGTGA. This clonotype appeared a few times. Its cognate antigen is unknown. Sequenced: blood. V and J are TRBV7-3 and TRBJ1-2; 9 positions match TRBD1. The origin of this receptor is a man older than 75 in good health. CDR3 in amino acids: CASSRQGGYGYTF. CDR3 DNA: TGTGCCAGCAGCCGACAGGGGGGGTATGGCTACACCTTC.